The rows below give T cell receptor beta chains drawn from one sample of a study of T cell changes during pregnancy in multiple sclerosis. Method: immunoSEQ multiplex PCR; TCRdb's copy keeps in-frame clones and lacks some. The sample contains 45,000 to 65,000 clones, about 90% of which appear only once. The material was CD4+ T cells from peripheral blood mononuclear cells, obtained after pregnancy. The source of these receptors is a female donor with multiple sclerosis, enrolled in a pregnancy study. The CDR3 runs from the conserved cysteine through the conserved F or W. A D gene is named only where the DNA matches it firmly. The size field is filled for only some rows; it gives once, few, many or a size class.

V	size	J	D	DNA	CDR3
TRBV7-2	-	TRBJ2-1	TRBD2	TGTGCCAGCAGCTTAGTAGGCGGGAGTTGGAACAATGAGCAGTTCTTC	CASSLVGGSWNNEQFF
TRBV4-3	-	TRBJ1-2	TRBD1	TGCGCCAGCAGCCAAGTGACAGGACAGGCCCGCTACACCTTC	CASSQVTGQARYTF
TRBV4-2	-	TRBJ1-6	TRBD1	TGTGCCAGCAGCCAAGATGAACAGGGGCGGAATTCACCCCTCCACTTT	CASSQDEQGRNSPLHF
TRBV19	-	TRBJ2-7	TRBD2	TGTGCCAGTAGTATTAGGTCTAGCGGTTCCTACGAGCAGTACTTC	CASSIRSSGSYEQYF
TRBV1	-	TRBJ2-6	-	TGCACCAGCACACTCTTCAGGGGGCTATGCTCTGGGGCCAACGTCCTGACTTTC	CTSTLFRGLCSGANVLTF
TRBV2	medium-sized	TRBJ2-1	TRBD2	TGTGCCAGCAGTGTGAGGACTAGCGTGTACAATGAGCAGTTCTTC	CASSVRTSVYNEQFF
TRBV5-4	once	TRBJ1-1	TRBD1	TGTGCCAGCAGCTTGGAGGGGGCCGGGACTGAAGCTTTCTTT	CASSLEGAGTEAFF
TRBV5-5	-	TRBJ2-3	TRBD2	TGTGCCAGCAGCTTGGGGCGACTAGCGGGGAACACAGATACGCAGTATTTT	CASSLGRLAGNTDTQYF
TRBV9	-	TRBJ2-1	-	TGTGCCAGCAGCGTAGATCCTAGGAAATACAATGAGCAGTTCTTC	CASSVDPRKYNEQFF
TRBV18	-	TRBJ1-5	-	TGTGCCAGCTCTCCCGGGGGGACTAGCAATCAGCCCCAGCATTTT	CASSPGGTSNQPQHF
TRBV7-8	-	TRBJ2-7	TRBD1	TGTGCCAGCAGCAAATCCCGGGACAGGGCAGTATACGAGCAGTACTTC	CASSKSRDRAVYEQYF
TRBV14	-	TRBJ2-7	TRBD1	TGTGCCAGCAGCGTCCAAAATTCGGGACAGCGTGGCGAGCAGTACTTC	CASSVQNSGQRGEQYF
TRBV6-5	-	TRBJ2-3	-	TGTGCCAGCAGTTTAACACAGGGCACAGATACGCAGTATTTT	CASSLTQGTDTQYF
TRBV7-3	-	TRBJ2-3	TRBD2	TGTGCCAGCAGCTCGGGACTAGCGGGTAGCACAGATACGCAGTATTTT	CASSSGLAGSTDTQYF
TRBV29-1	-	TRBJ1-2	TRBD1	TGCAGCGTTGATGTGACAGGGGGTTCTAACTATGGCTACACCTTC	CSVDVTGGSNYGYTF
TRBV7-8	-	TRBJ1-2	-	TGTGCCAGCAGCTCCACAGGGCTCTACACCTTC	CASSSTGLYTF
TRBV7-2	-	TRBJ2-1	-	TGTGCCAGCAGCTTAGAAGGTGGGAGGAGACGGAATGAGCAGTTCTTC	CASSLEGGRRRNEQFF
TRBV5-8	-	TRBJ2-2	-	TGTGCCAGCACCCGGACAGCCCCAGCCGGGGAGCTGTTTTTT	CASTRTAPAGELFF
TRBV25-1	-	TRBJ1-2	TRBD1	TGTGCCACCTCCCGGGACAGGGGATCCTATGGCTACACCTTC	CATSRDRGSYGYTF
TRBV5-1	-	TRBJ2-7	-	TGCGCCAGCAGCTTTACAGGGAATCGGTACGAGCAGTACTTC	CASSFTGNRYEQYF
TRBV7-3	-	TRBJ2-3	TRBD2	TGTGCCAGCAGCCCGAGACTAGCGGGGGATACGCAGTATTTT	CASSPRLAGDTQYF
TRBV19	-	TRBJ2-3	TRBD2	TGTGCCAGTAGTATAGCTAGCGGGAAGTTGGGAGATACGCAGTATTTT	CASSIASGKLGDTQYF
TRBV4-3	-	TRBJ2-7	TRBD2	TGCGCCAGCAGCCAAGACCGGGGACTAGCGGACCTGTACGAGCAGTACTTC	CASSQDRGLADLYEQYF
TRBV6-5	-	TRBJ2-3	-	TGTGCCAGCAAGAATGGGGGGATCACAGATACGCAGTATTTT	CASKNGGITDTQYF
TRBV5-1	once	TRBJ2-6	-	TGCGCCAGCAGCTTGGGGAACAGGGACGATGGGGCCAACGTCCTGACTTTC	CASSLGNRDDGANVLTF
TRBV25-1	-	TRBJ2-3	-	TGTGCCAGCAGTGACGGGGGACTCCACTATGGGCAGTATTTT	CASSDGGLHYGQYF
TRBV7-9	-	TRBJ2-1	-	TGTGCCAGCAGCTTAGAAGCAGGGGCGGGTGGTGAGCAGTTCTTC	CASSLEAGAGGEQFF
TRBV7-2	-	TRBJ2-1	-	TGTGCCAGCAGCTCAAGACAGAATTACAATGAGCAGTTCTTC	CASSSRQNYNEQFF
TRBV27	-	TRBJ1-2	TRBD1	TGTGCCAGCAGTTTATCCCCAGGACAGGGACGAATCTCCTATGGCTACACCTTC	CASSLSPGQGRISYGYTF
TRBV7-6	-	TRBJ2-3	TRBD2	TGTGCCAGCAGCTCACTAGCGGGAGGAGATACGCAGTATTTT	CASSSLAGGDTQYF
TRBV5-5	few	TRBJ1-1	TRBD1	TGTGCCAGCAGCGCGGGCCCGGGACAGGGGAACACTGAAGCTTTCTTT	CASSAGPGQGNTEAFF
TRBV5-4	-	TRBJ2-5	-	TGTGCCAGCAGCTCCAAGGGGGAGGGTAAAGAGACCCAGTACTTC	CASSSKGEGKETQYF
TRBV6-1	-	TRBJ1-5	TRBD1	TGTGCCAGTAAACAGGGGGCGGGTAATCAGCCCCAGCATTTT	CASKQGAGNQPQHF
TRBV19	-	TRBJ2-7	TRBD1	TGTGCCAGTAGCCCGGGACAGTCCTACGAGCAGTACTTC	CASSPGQSYEQYF
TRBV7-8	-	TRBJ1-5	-	TGTGCCAGCAGCATGGGCCTCTTGCAGCCCCAGCATTTT	CASSMGLLQPQHF
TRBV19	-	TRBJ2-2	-	TGTGCCAGTACCCCCGGTGGCCCCCTCGGGGGGGAGCTGTTTTTT	CASTPGGPLGGELFF
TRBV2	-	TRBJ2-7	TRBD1	TGTGCCAGCAGGAAAGGGACAGGGGAATACGAGCAGTACTTC	CASRKGTGEYEQYF
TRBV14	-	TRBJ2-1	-	TGTGCCAGCAGCCAAGATCGCTTCCCGAGCTCCTACAATGAGCAGTTCTTC	CASSQDRFPSSYNEQFF
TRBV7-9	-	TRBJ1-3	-	TGTGCCAGCAGCCCAGCTGGAAACACCATATATTTT	CASSPAGNTIYF
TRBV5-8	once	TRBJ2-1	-	TGTGCCAGCAGCTTCCCAGGGGTCTCCTACAATGAGCAGTTCTTC	CASSFPGVSYNEQFF
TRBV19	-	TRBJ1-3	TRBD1	TGTGCCAGTACACCGGACAGGGATAGAAACACCATATATTTT	CASTPDRDRNTIYF
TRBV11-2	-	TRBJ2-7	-	TGTGCCAGCAGCCCCGGCTTTAGAACAGCCTACGAGCAGTACTTC	CASSPGFRTAYEQYF
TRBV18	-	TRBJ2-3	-	TGTGCCAGCTCACGAGGGTCCTTTACAGATACGCAGTATTTT	CASSRGSFTDTQYF
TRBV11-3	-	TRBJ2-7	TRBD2	TGTGCCAGCAGCCCGACTAGCGGGAGTCTCCACGAGCAGTACTTC	CASSPTSGSLHEQYF
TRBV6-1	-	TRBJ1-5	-	TGTGCCAGCAGTGAGATTCCGGGAGGCAATCAGCCCCAGCATTTT	CASSEIPGGNQPQHF
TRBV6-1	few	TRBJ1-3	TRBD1	TGTGCCAGCAGTGAAAACCCATCTTGGACAGGGGGTGGAAACACCATATATTTT	CASSENPSWTGGGNTIYF
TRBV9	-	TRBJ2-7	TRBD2	TGTGCCAGCAGCCCAGGGAGGGCGGGAGGCCTCGAGCAGTACTTC	CASSPGRAGGLEQYF
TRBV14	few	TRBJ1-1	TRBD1	TGTGCCAGCAGCCATAAAACAGGGGCCGTGAACACTGAAGCTTTCTTT	CASSHKTGAVNTEAFF
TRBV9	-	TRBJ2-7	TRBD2	TGTGCCAGCAGCAGGGGACTAGCGGATACCTACGAGCAGTACTTC	CASSRGLADTYEQYF
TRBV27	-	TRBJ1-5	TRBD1	TGTGCCAGCAGTCCTAACACAGGGGGCACGGAGCCCCAGCATTTT	CASSPNTGGTEPQHF
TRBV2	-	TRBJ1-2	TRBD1	TGTGCCAGCAGATTGACCTCAACAGGGGGCGACGGCTACACCTTC	CASRLTSTGGDGYTF
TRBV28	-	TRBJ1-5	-	TGTGCCAGCAGTTTATGGGCAGGGGAACAGCCCCAGCATTTT	CASSLWAGEQPQHF
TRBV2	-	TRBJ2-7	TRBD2	TGTGCCAGCTCAGGACTAGCGACGCCCTACGAGCAGTACTTC	CASSGLATPYEQYF
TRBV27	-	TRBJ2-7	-	TGTGCCAGCAGTAGCGGCTACGAGCAGTACTTC	CASSSGYEQYF
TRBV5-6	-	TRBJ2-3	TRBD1	TGTGCCAGCAGCTGGACAGGGGTCGATACGCAGTATTTT	CASSWTGVDTQYF
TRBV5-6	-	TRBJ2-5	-	TGTGCCAGCAGCCCCGCCGGCAGCGGACAAGAGACCCAGTACTTC	CASSPAGSGQETQYF
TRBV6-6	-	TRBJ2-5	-	TGTGCCAGCAGTTTCCCGGGTTCAGAGACCCAGTACTTC	CASSFPGSETQYF